This T cell receptor (beta chain) was profiled in a study of shared clonotypes between healthy human individuals. Study findings and constraints: In four donors, approximately 5% of naive CD4 clonotypes appeared in common.

The V gene lost 7 bases and the J gene lost 8 bases, with 26 bases spanning the gap. The CDR3 runs 16 residues. Per germline, CDR1 MDHEN and CDR2 SYDVKM. TCRdb keeps only in-frame clones here, not all; method: immunoSEQ multiplex PCR. Among millions of clones, about 92% were seen once, and the ten largest hold about 0.39%. As for this clone: Its matching antigen is unknown.

Adult donors, all healthy and HIV-negative, had no recent acute infections or vaccinations. The chain carries TRBV28 and TRBJ1-2; no clear D gene. Sequences were obtained from naive CD4+ T cells from PBMCs. Subset denoted: CD45RA+ positively selected. The TCR sequence derives from a young man in good health. Some clones in this sample may be carry-over from other donors' samples. The DNA of the CDR3 is TGTGCCAGCACCTCCCACTGGGAAGGGCCATCTAAAGGCTACACCTTC. Its translation is CASTSHWEGPSKGYTF.